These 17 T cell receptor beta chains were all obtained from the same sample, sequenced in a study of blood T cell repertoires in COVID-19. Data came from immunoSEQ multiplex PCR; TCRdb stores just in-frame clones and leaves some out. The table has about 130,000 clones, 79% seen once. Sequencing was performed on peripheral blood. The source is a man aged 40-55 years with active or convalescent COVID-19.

The CDR3 nucleotides are TGTGCCAGCAGCTACCGGGACAGGGGCCTGGTCTTGTACACCTTC. Its translation: CASSYRDRGLVLYTF. The rearrangement joins TRBV4-2 to TRBJ1-2, with 10 bases identical to TRBD1. The length of the CDR3 is 15 residues. The germline V gene has CDR1 LGHNA and CDR2 YNFKEQ. The V gene end was trimmed by 5 bases and the J gene end by 11 bases; junction bases not matched to a gene: 14.

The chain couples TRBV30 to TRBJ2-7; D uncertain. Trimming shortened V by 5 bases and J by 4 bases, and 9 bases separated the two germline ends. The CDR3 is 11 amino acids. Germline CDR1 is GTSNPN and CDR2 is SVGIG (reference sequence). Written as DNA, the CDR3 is TGTGCCTGGGGTGCTCTATACGAGCAGTACTTC. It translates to CAWGALYEQYF.

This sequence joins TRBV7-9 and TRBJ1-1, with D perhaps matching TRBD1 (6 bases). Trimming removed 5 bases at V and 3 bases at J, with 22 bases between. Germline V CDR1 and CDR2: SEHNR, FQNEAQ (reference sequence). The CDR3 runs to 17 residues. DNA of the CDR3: TGTGCCAGCAGCCTTCGACAGGTCTTTTCCAGGGACACTGAAGCTTTCTTT. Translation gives CASSLRQVFSRDTEAFF.

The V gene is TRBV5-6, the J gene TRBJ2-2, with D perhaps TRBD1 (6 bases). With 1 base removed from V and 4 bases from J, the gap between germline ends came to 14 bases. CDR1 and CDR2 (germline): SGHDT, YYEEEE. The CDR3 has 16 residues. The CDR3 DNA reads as TGTGCCAGCAGCTTGTTTGGGGAACAGGGCACCGGGGAGCTGTTTTTT. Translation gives CASSLFGEQGTGELFF.

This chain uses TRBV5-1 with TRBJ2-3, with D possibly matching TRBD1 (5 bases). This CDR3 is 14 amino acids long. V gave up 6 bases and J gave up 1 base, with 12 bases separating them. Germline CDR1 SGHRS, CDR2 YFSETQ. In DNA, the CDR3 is TGCGCCAGCAATACAGGCGAACGCACAGATACGCAGTATTTT. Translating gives CASNTGERTDTQYF.

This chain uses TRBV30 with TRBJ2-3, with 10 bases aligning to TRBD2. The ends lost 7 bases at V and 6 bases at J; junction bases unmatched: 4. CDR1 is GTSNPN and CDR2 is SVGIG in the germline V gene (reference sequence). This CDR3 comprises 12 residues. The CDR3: CASSGGADTQYF. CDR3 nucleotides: TGTGCCTCGAGCGGGGGGGCTGATACGCAGTATTTT.

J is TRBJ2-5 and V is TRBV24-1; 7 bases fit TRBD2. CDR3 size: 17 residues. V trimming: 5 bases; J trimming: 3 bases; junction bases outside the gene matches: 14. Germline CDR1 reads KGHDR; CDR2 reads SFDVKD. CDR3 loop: CATSVLGFSGAKETQYF. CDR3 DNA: TGTGCCACCAGTGTCTTAGGTTTCAGCGGGGCCAAAGAGACCCAGTACTTC.

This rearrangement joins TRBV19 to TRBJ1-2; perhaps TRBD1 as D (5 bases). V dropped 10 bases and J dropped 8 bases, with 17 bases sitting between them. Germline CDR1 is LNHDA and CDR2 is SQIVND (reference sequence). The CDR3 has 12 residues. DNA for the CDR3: TGTGCCACTGGGGGGAGCGGAGCCGGCTACACCTTC. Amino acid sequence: CATGGSGAGYTF.

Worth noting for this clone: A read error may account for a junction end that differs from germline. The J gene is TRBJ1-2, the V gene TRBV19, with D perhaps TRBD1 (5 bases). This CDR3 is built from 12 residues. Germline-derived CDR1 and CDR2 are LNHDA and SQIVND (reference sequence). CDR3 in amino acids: CASRQGNNGYTF. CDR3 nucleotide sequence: TGTGCCAGTAGGCAGGGTAACAATGGCTACACCTTC.

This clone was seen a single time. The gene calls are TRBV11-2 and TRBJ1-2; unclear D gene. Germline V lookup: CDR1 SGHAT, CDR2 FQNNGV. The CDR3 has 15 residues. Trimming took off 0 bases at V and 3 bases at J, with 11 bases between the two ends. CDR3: CASSLDLAGDYGYTF. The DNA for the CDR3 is TGTGCCAGCAGCTTAGATCTCGCAGGTGACTATGGCTACACCTTC.

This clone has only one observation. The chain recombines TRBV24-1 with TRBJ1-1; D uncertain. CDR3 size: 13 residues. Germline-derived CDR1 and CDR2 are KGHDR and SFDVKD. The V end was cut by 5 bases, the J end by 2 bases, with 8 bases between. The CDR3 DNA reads TGTGCCACCAGTGGATTCGGTAACACTGAAGCTTTCTTT. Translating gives CATSGFGNTEAFF.

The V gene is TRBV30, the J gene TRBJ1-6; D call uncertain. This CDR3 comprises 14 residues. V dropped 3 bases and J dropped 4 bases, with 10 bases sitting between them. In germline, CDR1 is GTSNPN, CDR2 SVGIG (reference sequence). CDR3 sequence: CAWRSRSYNSPLHF. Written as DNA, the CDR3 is TGTGCCTGGAGATCTCGCAGTTATAATTCACCCCTCCACTTT.

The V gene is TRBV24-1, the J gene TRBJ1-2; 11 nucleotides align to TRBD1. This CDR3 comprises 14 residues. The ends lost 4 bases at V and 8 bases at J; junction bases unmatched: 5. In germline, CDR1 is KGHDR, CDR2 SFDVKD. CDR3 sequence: CATSEGQGEQGYTF. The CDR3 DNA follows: TGTGCCACCAGTGAGGGACAGGGGGAGCAGGGCTACACCTTC.

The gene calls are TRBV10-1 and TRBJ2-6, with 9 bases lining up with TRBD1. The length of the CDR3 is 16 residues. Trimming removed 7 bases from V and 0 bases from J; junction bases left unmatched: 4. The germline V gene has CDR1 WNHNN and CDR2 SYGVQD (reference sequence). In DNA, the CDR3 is TGCGCCAGCACTCGGGACAGGGCCTCTGGGGCCAACGTCCTGACTTTC. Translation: CASTRDRASGANVLTF.

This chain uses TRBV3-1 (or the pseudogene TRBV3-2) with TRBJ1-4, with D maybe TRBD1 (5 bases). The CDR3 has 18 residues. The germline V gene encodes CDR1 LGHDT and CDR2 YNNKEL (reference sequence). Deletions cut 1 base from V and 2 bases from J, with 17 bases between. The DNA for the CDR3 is TGTGCCAGCAGCCAAGGATCTTCCACTGGGGCCACTAATGAAAAACTGTTTTTT. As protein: CASSQGSSTGATNEKLFF.

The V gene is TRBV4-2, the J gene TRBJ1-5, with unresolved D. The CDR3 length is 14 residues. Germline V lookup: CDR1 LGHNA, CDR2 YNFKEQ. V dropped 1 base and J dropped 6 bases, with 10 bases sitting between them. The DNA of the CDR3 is TGTGCCAGCAGCCAAGGGTACAGCCCTCAGCCCCAGCATTTT. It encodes CASSQGYSPQPQHF.

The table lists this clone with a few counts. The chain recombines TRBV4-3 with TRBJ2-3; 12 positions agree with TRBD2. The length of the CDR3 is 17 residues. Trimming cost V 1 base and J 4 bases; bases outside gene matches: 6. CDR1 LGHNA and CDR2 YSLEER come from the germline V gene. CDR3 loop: CASSQGESSGGADTQYF. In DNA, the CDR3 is TGCGCCAGCAGCCAAGGAGAGTCTAGCGGGGGGGCAGATACGCAGTATTTT.